This T cell receptor (beta chain) was documented in a study of identical twins. Findings and caveats of the study: There were fewer insertions in abundant cord blood beta clonotypes, but memory repertoires showed no such pattern.

The ends lost 6 bases at V and 10 bases at J; junction bases unmatched: 6. CDR1 is LNHDA, CDR2 SQIVND, per germline (reference sequence). This CDR3 has 14 amino acids. To note about this clonotype: Its cognate antigen is unknown.

TCRdb re-analysed the 5' RACE reads in MiXCR, keeping a single row per CDR3 protein. The profile covers 540,000 or so distinct CDR3 sequences, with approximately 20% appearing a single time and 0.48% taken by the ten largest. The same data also went into a second study, on yellow fever vaccine responses in identical twins.

The specimen sequenced was CD4+ T cells sorted from blood. This TCR derives from a woman younger than 30 in good health. The genes are TRBV19 and TRBJ2-1, with 13 bases matching TRBD2. DNA for the CDR3: TGTGCCAGTAGGGTGGGGACTAGCGGGATGGAGCAGTTCTTC. Protein sequence: CASRVGTSGMEQFF.